The subject of this entry is one T cell receptor beta chain. The antigen remains unidentified. Documented time point: cycle 4 day 1 (C4D1), after 5 to 7 weeks of nivolumab. Every single patient, without exception, relapsed after autologous stem cell transplantation, and brentuximab vedotin exposure varied. Germline assignment: CDR1 LNHDA and CDR2 SQIVND (reference sequence). V was trimmed by 2 bases and J by 4 bases, leaving 11 bases between them. This CDR3 is 14 amino acids long. Assay: immunoSEQ multiplex PCR; the TCRdb copy retains only in-frame clones and omits some. The repertoire consists of 100,000 to 120,000 clones, with about nine tenths occurring once and the leading ten covering 15% to 20%. This specimen comes from a study of PD-1 blockade in classical Hodgkin lymphoma. Points from the study as a whole: Relapsed/refractory patients reportedly had lower baseline diversity than newly diagnosed patients.

This chain joins TRBV19 and TRBJ1-2; D is possibly TRBD1 (5 bases). The receptor was isolated from a human donor with classical Hodgkin lymphoma. Source: peripheral blood mononuclear cells (PBMCs), taken before the fourth cycle of nivolumab. DNA of the CDR3: TGTGCCAGTAGTATACCGGGGGACGCCTATGGCTACACCTTC. Residues: CASSIPGDAYGYTF.